Listed below are T cell receptor beta chains from one sample, sequenced in a study of blood T cell repertoires in COVID-19. Sequencing was performed with immunoSEQ multiplex PCR; in TCRdb, only in-frame clones are kept and a portion is missing. The repertoire holds approximately 300,000 clones, with under 95% as singletons. Sequencing was carried out using PBMCs or T cells enriched from blood (not recorded which). All receptors derive from a young woman who had recovered from COVID-19. The CDR3 runs from the conserved cysteine through the conserved F or W. Fields, in order: J gene, D gene, V gene, clone size, CDR3 protein, CDR3 DNA. The D gene is left open where the match is weak. A row's size may be missing; if present it is once, few, many or a size class.

TRBJ2-3	TRBD2	TRBV28	.	CASGGREEGTDTQYF	TGTGCCAGTGGGGGGAGGGAGGAGGGCACAGATACGCAGTATTTT
TRBJ2-7	.	TRBV2	.	CASNPGQGASGSYEQYF	TGTGCCAGCAACCCCGGACAGGGGGCTAGCGGGAGCTACGAGCAGTACTTC
TRBJ1-1	TRBD1	TRBV30	.	CAWSVRDRAHPVNTEAFF	TGTGCCTGGAGTGTAAGGGACAGGGCCCACCCCGTGAACACTGAAGCTTTCTTT
TRBJ1-1	.	TRBV7-9	.	CASSLSLGPEAFF	TGTGCCAGCAGCTTATCTTTGGGGCCTGAAGCTTTCTTT
TRBJ2-1	.	TRBV28	.	CASGPLGGARYNEQFF	TGTGCCAGCGGTCCCCTGGGGGGAGCTCGGTACAATGAGCAGTTCTTC
TRBJ2-6	.	TRBV19	.	CASSSTPPSGANVLTF	TGTGCCAGTAGTTCGACACCGCCCTCTGGGGCCAACGTCCTGACTTTC
TRBJ2-4	TRBD1	TRBV19	.	CASSIGQGAWYF	TGTGCCAGTAGTATAGGCCAGGGGGCCTGGTACTTC
TRBJ2-7	TRBD2	TRBV5-1	.	CASSRTSSYEQYF	TGCGCCAGCAGCCGGACTAGCTCCTACGAGCAGTACTTC
TRBJ1-6	TRBD1	TRBV9	.	CASNTGQGSSPLHF	TGTGCCAGCAATACGGGACAGGGGAGCTCACCCCTCCACTTT
TRBJ2-7	.	TRBV5-5	once	CASSSTYEQYF	TGTGCCAGCAGCTCCACCTACGAGCAGTACTTC
TRBJ2-7	.	TRBV28	.	CASSATGIKGYEQYF	TGTGCCAGCAGTGCCACCGGGATTAAAGGATACGAGCAGTACTTC
TRBJ2-2	.	TRBV2	.	CASALFTSTGELFF	TGTGCCAGCGCGCTGTTTACTTCCACCGGGGAGCTGTTTTTT
TRBJ2-3	.	TRBV19	.	CASSMRVTDTQYF	TGTGCCAGTAGTATGAGGGTCACAGATACGCAGTATTTT
TRBJ1-2	TRBD1	TRBV5-1	.	CASRPTGPYGYTF	TGCGCCAGCAGACCGACAGGGCCCTATGGCTACACCTTC
TRBJ2-1	TRBD2	TRBV24-1	.	CATSETGGTFNEQFF	TGTGCCACCAGTGAGACCGGGGGGACCTTCAATGAGCAGTTCTTC
TRBJ2-1	.	TRBV5-6	.	CASSLSGIYEQFF	TGTGCCAGCAGCTTGTCAGGGATTTATGAGCAGTTCTTC
TRBJ2-7	TRBD2	TRBV28	.	CASSPSGRSSYEQYF	TGTGCCAGCAGCCCCAGCGGGAGGAGCTCCTACGAGCAGTACTTC
TRBJ1-3	.	TRBV27	.	CASSLTTGNTIYF	TGTGCCAGCAGTTTAACTACTGGAAACACCATATATTTT
TRBJ1-2	.	TRBV29-1	.	CSVATSRLRGGYTF	TGCAGCGTAGCGACTAGTAGACTTCGGGGAGGCTACACCTTC
TRBJ2-3	.	TRBV29-1	.	CSVDSGTTSTDTQYF	TGCAGCGTTGATTCTGGTACAACCAGCACAGATACGCAGTATTTT